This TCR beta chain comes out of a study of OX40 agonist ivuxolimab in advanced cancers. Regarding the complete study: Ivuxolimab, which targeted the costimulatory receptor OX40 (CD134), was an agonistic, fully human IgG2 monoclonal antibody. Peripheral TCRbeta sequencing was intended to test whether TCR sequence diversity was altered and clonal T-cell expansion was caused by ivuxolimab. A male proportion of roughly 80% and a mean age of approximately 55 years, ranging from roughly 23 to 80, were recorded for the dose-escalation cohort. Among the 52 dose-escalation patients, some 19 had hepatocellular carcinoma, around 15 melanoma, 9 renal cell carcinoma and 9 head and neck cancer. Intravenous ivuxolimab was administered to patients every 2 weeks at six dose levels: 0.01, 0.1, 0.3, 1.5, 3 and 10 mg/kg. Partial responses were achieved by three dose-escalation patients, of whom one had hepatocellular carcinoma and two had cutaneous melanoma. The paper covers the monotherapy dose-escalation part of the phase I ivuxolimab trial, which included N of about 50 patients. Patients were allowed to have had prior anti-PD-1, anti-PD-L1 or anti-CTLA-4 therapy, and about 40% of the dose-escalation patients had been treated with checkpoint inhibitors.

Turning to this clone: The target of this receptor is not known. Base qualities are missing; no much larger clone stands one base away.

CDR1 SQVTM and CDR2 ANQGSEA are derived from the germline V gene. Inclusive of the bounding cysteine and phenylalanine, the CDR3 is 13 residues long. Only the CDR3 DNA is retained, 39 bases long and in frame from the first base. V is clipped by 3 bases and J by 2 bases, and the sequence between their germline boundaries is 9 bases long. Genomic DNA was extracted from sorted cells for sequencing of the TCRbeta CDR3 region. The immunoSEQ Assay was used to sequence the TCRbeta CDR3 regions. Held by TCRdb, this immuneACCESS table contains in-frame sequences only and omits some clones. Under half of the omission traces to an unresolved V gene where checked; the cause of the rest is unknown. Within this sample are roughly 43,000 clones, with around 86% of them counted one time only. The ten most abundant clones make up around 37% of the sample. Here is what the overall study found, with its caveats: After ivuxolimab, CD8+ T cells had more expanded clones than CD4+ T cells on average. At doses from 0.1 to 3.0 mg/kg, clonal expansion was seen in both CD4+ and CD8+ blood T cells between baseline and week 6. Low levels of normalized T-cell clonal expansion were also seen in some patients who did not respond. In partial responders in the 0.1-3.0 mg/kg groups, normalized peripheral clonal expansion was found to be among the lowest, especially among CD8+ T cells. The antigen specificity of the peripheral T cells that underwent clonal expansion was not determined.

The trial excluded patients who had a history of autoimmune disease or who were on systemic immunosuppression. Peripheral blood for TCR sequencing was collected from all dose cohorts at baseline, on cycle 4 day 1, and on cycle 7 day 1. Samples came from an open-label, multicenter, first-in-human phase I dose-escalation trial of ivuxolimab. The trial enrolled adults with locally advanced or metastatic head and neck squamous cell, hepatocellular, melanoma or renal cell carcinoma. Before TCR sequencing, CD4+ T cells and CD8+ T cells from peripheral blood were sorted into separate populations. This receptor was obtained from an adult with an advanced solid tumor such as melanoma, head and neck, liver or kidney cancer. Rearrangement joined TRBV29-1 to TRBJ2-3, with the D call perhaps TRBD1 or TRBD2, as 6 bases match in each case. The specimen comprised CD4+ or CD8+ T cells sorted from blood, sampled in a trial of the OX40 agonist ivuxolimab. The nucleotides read TGCAGCGTTGAGGGGGGCCCCACAGATACGCAGTATTTT. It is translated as CSVEGGPTDTQYF.